A selection of T cell receptor beta chains follows, all from one sample in a study of identical twins. From the 5' RACE reads, TCRdb called clonotypes with MiXCR, one entry per CDR3 protein. Here the sample spans 200,000 to 300,000 distinct CDR3 sequences, 7.5% being singletons. This sample also appeared in a second study, on yellow fever vaccine responses in identical twins.

Sample: CD8+ T cells sorted from blood. The receptor set was obtained from a woman younger than 35 in good health. Both conserved end residues are part of each CDR3. The D gene is left open where the match is weak. Expanded clones are given a class, and other clones once, few, many or no size at all.

abundance	d_gene	v_gene	j_gene	CDR3nt	CDR3aa
many	TRBD2	TRBV7-8	TRBJ2-1	TGTGCCAGCAGCTTAGGACTAGCGGGAGTGTCCAATGAGCAGTTCTTC	CASSLGLAGVSNEQFF
-	TRBD2	TRBV24-1	TRBJ2-5	TGTGCCACCAGTGAAACCGGGACTAGGTCGGGCCAAGAGACCCAGTACTTC	CATSETGTRSGQETQYF
few	-	TRBV5-1	TRBJ1-1	TGCGCCAGCAGCCCCTACAGCATGAACACTGAAGCTTTCTTT	CASSPYSMNTEAFF
-	-	TRBV7-9	TRBJ1-1	TGTGCCAGCAGACTCTTTGGGGCTGAAGCTTTCTTT	CASRLFGAEAFF
many	TRBD1	TRBV12-3/TRBV12-4	TRBJ2-1	TGTGCCAGCAGCACAGGGGGCCTCTCCTACAATGAGCAGTTCTTC	CASSTGGLSYNEQFF
many	TRBD1	TRBV28	TRBJ2-1	TGTGCCAGCACCGGGCTGGGACAGGGAGGATGGACTGAGCAGTTCTTC	CASTGLGQGGWTEQFF
many	-	TRBV6-5	TRBJ2-1	TGTGCCAGCAGTTACTCGACCTACAATGAGCAGTTCTTC	CASSYSTYNEQFF
-	TRBD1	TRBV11-3	TRBJ2-1	TGTGCCAGCAGCCCACAGGGGGGATACAATGAGCAGTTCTTC	CASSPQGGYNEQFF
-	-	TRBV29-1	TRBJ2-7	TGCAGCGTTGAAACCGGACAGAGCTCCTACGAGCAGTACTTC	CSVETGQSSYEQYF
many	-	TRBV12-3/TRBV12-4	TRBJ2-3	TGTGCCAGCAGTTTACTAGCCACCAGGGATACGCAGTATTTT	CASSLLATRDTQYF
-	-	TRBV27	TRBJ2-5	TGTGCCAGCAGTTTATTTCCGGGGCCTCAAGAGACCCAGTACTTC	CASSLFPGPQETQYF
many	TRBD1	TRBV11-1	TRBJ2-2	TGTGCCAGCAGCTCAATAATTGGACAGGGGCAAGTTGTCGCCGGGGAGCTGTTTTTT	CASSSIIGQGQVVAGELFF
few	TRBD2	TRBV12-3/TRBV12-4	TRBJ2-1	TGTGCCAGCAGGAGTCGAACTAGCGGGATTCCTTACAATGAGCAGTTCTTC	CASRSRTSGIPYNEQFF
few	-	TRBV7-9	TRBJ1-1	TGTGCCAGCAGCTTAATGGGCAGCGACACTGAAGCTTTCTTT	CASSLMGSDTEAFF
many	-	TRBV5-1	TRBJ2-7	TGCGCCAGCAGCTTGGCCTTATCAGAGGACATTGTTTTCGAGCAGTACTTC	CASSLALSEDIVFEQYF
few	-	TRBV7-6	TRBJ2-7	TGTGCCAGCAGCTTAGGGGAGGTCTACGAGCAGTACTTC	CASSLGEVYEQYF
few	-	TRBV5-6	TRBJ1-1	TGTGCCAGCAGTTTGGATAGGCCGGAGAACACTGAAGCTTTCTTT	CASSLDRPENTEAFF
few	TRBD2	TRBV7-9	TRBJ2-1	TGTGCCAGCAGCTTAGCGGGGGGGGACGACGCGCAGTTCTTC	CASSLAGGDDAQFF
many	-	TRBV27	TRBJ2-1	TGTGCCAGCAGTCGATCCTACAATGAGCAGTTCTTC	CASSRSYNEQFF
-	TRBD2	TRBV24-1	TRBJ2-2	TGTGCCACCAGTGACCTCTCGACTAGCGGGAGTACGAACACCGGGGAGCTGTTTTTT	CATSDLSTSGSTNTGELFF
-	TRBD2	TRBV6-4	TRBJ2-2	TGTGCCAGCAGTCCCGGACTAGCTCCCGGGGAGCTGTTTTTT	CASSPGLAPGELFF
-	-	TRBV24-1	TRBJ2-1	TGTGCCACCAGTGAGGGGCAACTTACTTACAATGAGCAGTTCTTC	CATSEGQLTYNEQFF
many	-	TRBV9	TRBJ2-5	TGTGCCAGCAGCGGTAGCGGAGCCCCAGAGACCCAGTACTTC	CASSGSGAPETQYF
-	-	TRBV12-3/TRBV12-4	TRBJ1-4	TGTGCCAGCATAGGGCAGGGGGAAAAACTGTTTTTT	CASIGQGEKLFF
-	TRBD2	TRBV4-1	TRBJ2-7	TGCGCCAGCACGACCAAAGGACTAGCGGGGGTTGAGCAGTACTTC	CASTTKGLAGVEQYF
-	TRBD2	TRBV28	TRBJ2-3	TGTGCCAGCAGTCCACCCTGGGAGGGACCGGGCACAGATACGCAGTATTTT	CASSPPWEGPGTDTQYF
-	-	TRBV11-2	TRBJ2-3	TGTGCCAGCAGCTTACTGGTCGGGACCGTGACCACAGATACGCAGTATTTT	CASSLLVGTVTTDTQYF
many	-	TRBV5-1	TRBJ2-1	TGCGCCAGCAGCTTGGCCTGGACTACCGACAATGAGCAGTTCTTC	CASSLAWTTDNEQFF
many	TRBD1	TRBV29-1	TRBJ2-7	TGCAGCGTTGTTTACAGGGGGAACGAGCAGTACTTC	CSVVYRGNEQYF
many	TRBD1	TRBV11-2	TRBJ1-1	TGTGCCAGCAGCTTGGGGTCAGGGGGGCACACTGAAGCTTTCTTT	CASSLGSGGHTEAFF
-	TRBD1	TRBV6-2/TRBV6-3	TRBJ1-2	TGTGCCACATGCGACAGGGTAGACTATGGCTACACCTTC	CATCDRVDYGYTF
-	TRBD2	TRBV7-6	TRBJ2-3	TGTGCCAGCAGCTTATCGACTAGCGGGATTGGCACAGATACGCAGTATTTT	CASSLSTSGIGTDTQYF
many	-	TRBV5-1	TRBJ2-3	TGCGCCAGTACTGGGGATACGCAGTATTTT	CASTGDTQYF